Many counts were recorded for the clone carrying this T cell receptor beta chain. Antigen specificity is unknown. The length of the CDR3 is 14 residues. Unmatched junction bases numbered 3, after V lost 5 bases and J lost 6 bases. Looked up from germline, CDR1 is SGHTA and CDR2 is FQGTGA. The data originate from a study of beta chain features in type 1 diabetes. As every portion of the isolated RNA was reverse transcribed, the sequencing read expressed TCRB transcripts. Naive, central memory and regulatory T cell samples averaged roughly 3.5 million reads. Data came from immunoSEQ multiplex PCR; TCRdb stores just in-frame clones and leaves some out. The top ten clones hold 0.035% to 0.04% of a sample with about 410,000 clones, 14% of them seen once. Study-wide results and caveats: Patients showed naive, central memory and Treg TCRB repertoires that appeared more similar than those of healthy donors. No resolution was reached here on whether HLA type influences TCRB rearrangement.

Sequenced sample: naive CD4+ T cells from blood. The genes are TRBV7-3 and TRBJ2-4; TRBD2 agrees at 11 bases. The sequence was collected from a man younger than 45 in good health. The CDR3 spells CASSLAGGGNIQYF. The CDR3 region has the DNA TGTGCCAGCAGCCTAGCGGGAGGCGGAAACATTCAGTACTTC.